This T cell receptor (beta chain) was identified during a study of cytomegalovirus exposure and HLA in healthy donors. Donors were ostensibly healthy at sampling, although undocumented immune exposures were probable. It was with 60 Vbeta and 13 Jbeta primers that the PCR ran. Using immunoSEQ multiplex PCR, the repertoire was profiled, and TCRdb retains in-frame clones only, with some absent. The sample records some 88,000 clones, over 55% being singletons. Sequenced input: PBMCs. The sequence came from a woman aged 25 to 39 in good health and CMV-seronegative.

The CDR3 reads CSSYSFQETQYF. DNA for the CDR3: TGCAGCTCCTACAGTTTCCAAGAGACCCAGTACTTC. The gene calls are TRBV29-1 and TRBJ2-5; D not certain. V was shortened by 8 bases and J by 1 base, with 11 bases between the two germline ends. In germline, CDR1 is SQVTM, CDR2 ANQGSEA. CDR3 length: 12 amino acids.